The T cell receptor beta chain under discussion was sequenced for a study of Ad26.COV2.S vaccination and SARS-CoV-2 variants. This CDR3 is 14 amino acids long. Germline V lookup: CDR1 SGHNT, CDR2 YYREEE (reference sequence). V was cut by 4 bases and J by 1 base, with 10 bases left in between. Treatment here: 15 to 20 received Ad26.COV2.S at low or high dose, single or two shots; 5 received placebo; per-sample allocation not given. After the first vaccine or placebo injection, samples were drawn on day 63. Repertoires were generated with immunoSEQ multiplex PCR, while TCRdb's copy carries only in-frame clones and drops some. The sample contains over 400,000 clones, roughly 90% of which appear only once.

This TCR was sampled from a person aged 18-65 years who received the Ad26.COV2.S COVID-19 vaccine or a placebo. Sequencing used peripheral blood, obtained in a trial of Ad26.COV2.S vaccine versus placebo. The rearrangement joins TRBV5-4 to TRBJ2-3; maybe TRBD1 (5 bases). The CDR3 DNA follows: TGTGCCAGCAGCCCAGGGTGGGGCACAGATACGCAGTATTTT. Translated: CASSPGWGTDTQYF.